The entry below describes one T cell receptor beta chain. These data belong to a study of control samples from healthy donors and cancer patients. The germline gives CDR1 MNHEY, CDR2 SMNVEV (reference sequence). Trimming took off 3 bases at V and 5 bases at J, with 10 bases between the two ends. This CDR3 comprises 13 residues. Clones were read by immunoSEQ multiplex PCR, and TCRdb kept only the in-frame ones, dropping some. The sample contains about 82,000 clones, about 87% of which appear only once. Sequencing was carried out using blood. The chain recombines TRBV27 with TRBJ1-1; D is perhaps TRBD1 (5 bases). This receptor was identified in a man in his fifties or sixties in good health. Written as DNA, the CDR3 is TGTGCCAGCAGTTTTCAGGGTTCGACTGAAGCTTTCTTT. It specifies CASSFQGSTEAFF.